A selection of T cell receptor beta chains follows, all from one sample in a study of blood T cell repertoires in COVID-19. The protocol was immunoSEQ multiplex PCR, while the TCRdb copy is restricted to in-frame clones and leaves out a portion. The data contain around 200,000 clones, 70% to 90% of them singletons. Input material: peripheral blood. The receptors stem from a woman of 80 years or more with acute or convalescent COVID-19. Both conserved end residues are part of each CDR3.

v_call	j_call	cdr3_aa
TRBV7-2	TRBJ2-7	CASSLEGGNYEQYF
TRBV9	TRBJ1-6	CASSVGQYRSYNSPLHF
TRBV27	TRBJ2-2	CATYGGRGTGELFF
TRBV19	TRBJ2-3	CASSIVRGRADTQYF
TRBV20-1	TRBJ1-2	CSASRLGRENYGYTF
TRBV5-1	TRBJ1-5	CASSLGAGSQPQHF
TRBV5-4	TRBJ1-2	CASSFVRGAGRGYTF
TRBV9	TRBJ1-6	CASTRGVEESPLHF
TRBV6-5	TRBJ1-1	CASGEQANTEAFF
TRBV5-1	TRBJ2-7	CASSLSDAGYYEQYF
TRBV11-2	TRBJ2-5	CASSLGTITREAQYF
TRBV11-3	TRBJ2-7	CASRKGPDYEQYF
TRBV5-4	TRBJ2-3	CASSLRVAGYTDTQYF
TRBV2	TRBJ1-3	CASRTGGNTIYF
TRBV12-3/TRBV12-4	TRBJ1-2	CASSFTGDKGYTF
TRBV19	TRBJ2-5	CASSIPGSGPKTQYF
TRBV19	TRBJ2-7	CASSTYRDRGVYEQYF
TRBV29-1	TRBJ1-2	CSVQSGGTHYGYTF
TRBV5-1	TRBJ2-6	CASKPGQGASGANVLTF
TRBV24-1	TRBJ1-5	CATSDPRDTGRTQHF
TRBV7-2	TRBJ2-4	CASSLGVMNIQYF
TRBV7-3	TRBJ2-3	CASSYGGSDTQYF
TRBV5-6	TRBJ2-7	CASSSPGSTFSYEQYF
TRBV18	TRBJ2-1	CASSPGRNNEQFF
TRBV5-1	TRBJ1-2	CASSLQGSVEGYTF
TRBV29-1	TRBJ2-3	CSVRGGDTQYF
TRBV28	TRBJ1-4	CASSSTGTSDGKLFF
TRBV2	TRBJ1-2	CATTPTEWNYGYTF
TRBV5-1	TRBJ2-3	CASSPRGSGSGTDTQYF
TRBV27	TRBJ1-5	CASSQGVGQPQHF
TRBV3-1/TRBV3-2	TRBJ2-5	CASSQVLAGGETQYF
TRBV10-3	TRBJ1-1	CASSGLGQGAVNTEAFF
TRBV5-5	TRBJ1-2	CASSLRLDNYGYTF
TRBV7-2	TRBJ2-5	CASSLGAGPHETQYF
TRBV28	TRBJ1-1	CASHEIVNTEAFF
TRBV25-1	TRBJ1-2	CASSETQVGGYTF